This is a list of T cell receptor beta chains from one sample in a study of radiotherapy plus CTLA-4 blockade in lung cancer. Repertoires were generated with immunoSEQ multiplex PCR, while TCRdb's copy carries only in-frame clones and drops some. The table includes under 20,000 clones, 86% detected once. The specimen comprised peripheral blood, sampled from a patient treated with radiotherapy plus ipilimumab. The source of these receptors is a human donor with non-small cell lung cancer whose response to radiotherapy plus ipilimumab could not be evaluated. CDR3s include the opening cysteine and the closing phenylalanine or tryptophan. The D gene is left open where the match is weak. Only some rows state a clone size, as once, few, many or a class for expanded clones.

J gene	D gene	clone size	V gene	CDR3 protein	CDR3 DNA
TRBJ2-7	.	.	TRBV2	CASSASLLSSYEQYF	TGTGCCAGCAGTGCGTCCCTTCTCAGCTCCTACGAGCAGTACTTC
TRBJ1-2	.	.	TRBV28	CASISSFNYGYTF	TGTGCCAGCATCTCCTCGTTTAACTATGGCTACACCTTC
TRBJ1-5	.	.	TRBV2	CASSGSTGNQPQHF	TGTGCCAGCAGTGGTTCGACAGGAAATCAGCCCCAGCATTTT
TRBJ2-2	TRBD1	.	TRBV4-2	CASSKAGQGAHSGELFF	TGTGCCAGCAGCAAGGCGGGGCAGGGGGCCCACAGCGGGGAGCTGTTTTTT
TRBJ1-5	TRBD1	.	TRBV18	CASSPGGTGTGPQHF	TGTGCCAGCTCACCCGGTGGGACAGGTACTGGGCCCCAGCATTTT
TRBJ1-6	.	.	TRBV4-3	CASSPELSLGNSPLHF	TGCGCCAGCAGCCCGGAGTTGAGTCTCGGTAATTCACCCCTCCACTTT
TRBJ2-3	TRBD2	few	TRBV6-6	CASSHSGLAHTQYF	TGTGCCAGCAGCCACTCGGGACTAGCTCATACGCAGTATTTT
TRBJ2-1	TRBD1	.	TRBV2	CASTLRQTGTGGRQFF	TGTGCCAGCACCTTACGCCAAACCGGGACAGGAGGAAGGCAGTTCTTC
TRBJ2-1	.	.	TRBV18	CASSPPGGNGVEQFF	TGTGCCAGCTCACCTCCAGGGGGGAATGGAGTTGAGCAGTTCTTC
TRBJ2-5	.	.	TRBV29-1	CSGVAVGKSETQYF	TGCAGCGGTGTTGCGGTCGGGAAATCGGAGACCCAGTACTTC
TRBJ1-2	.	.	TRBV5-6	CASSLGRATKLYGYTF	TGTGCCAGCAGCTTGGGGCGGGCCACTAAACTCTATGGCTACACCTTC
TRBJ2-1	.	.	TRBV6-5	CASSHRDTLEFF	TGTGCCAGCAGTCACCGGGACACTTTGGAGTTCTTC
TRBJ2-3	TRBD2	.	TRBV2	CASNKRGASTDTQYF	TGTGCCAGCAACAAGCGGGGGGCTAGCACAGATACGCAGTATTTT
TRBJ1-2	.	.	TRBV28	CASSLWTANYGYTF	TGTGCCAGCAGTTTATGGACAGCCAACTATGGCTACACCTTC
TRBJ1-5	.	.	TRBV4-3	CASSQDTGTNQPQHF	TGCGCCAGCAGCCAAGATACAGGGACAAATCAGCCCCAGCATTTT
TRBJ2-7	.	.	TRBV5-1	CASSLAGLSYEQYF	TGCGCCAGCAGCTTGGCAGGACTCTCCTACGAGCAGTACTTC
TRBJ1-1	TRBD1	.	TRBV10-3	CAISPDRGTEAFF	TGTGCCATCAGTCCGGACAGGGGCACTGAAGCTTTCTTT
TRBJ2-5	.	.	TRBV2	CASGAQETQYF	TGTGCCAGCGGGGCCCAAGAGACCCAGTACTTC
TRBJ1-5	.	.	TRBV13	CASSLGPPGGKPQHF	TGTGCCAGCAGCCTGGGCCCGCCGGGGGGGAAGCCCCAGCATTTT
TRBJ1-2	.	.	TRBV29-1	CSATGHDNYGYTF	TGCAGCGCCACGGGACACGACAACTATGGCTACACCTTC
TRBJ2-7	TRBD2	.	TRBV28	CASSGGIGYEQYF	TGTGCCAGCAGCGGGGGGATAGGCTACGAGCAGTACTTC
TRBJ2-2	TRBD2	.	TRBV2	CASRGTSVNTGELFF	TGTGCCAGCAGGGGGACTAGCGTCAACACCGGGGAGCTGTTTTTT
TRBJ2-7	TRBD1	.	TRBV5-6	CASSLATGLYEQYF	TGTGCCAGCAGCTTGGCGACAGGGCTGTACGAGCAGTACTTC
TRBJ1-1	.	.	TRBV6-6	CASSYSGRGGTEAFF	TGTGCCAGCAGTTACTCCGGACGAGGGGGAACTGAAGCTTTCTTT
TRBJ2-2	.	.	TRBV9	CASSAPSTTGELFF	TGTGCCAGCAGCGCCCCGTCTACCACCGGGGAGCTGTTTTTT
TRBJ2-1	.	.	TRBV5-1	CASRGGGYNEQFF	TGCGCCAGCCGAGGGGGAGGGTACAATGAGCAGTTCTTC
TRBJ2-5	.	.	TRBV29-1	CSVDESGTQYF	TGCAGCGTAGATGAGTCTGGGACCCAGTACTTC
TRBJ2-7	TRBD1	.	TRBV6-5	CASSSRDRGEQYF	TGTGCCAGCAGTTCTCGGGACAGGGGCGAGCAGTACTTC
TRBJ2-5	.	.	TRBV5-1	CASSGSGVLVWETQYF	TGCGCCAGCAGTGGATCGGGAGTCCTCGTTTGGGAGACCCAGTACTTC
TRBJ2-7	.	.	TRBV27	CASSLRGINLGSYEQYF	TGTGCCAGCAGTTTAAGGGGTATAAACCTTGGCTCCTACGAGCAGTACTTC
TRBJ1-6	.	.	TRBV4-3	CASSQDAAREDNSPLHF	TGCGCCAGCAGCCAAGATGCGGCCAGGGAAGATAATTCACCCCTCCACTTT
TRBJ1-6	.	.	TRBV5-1	CASSPGGSGDSPLHF	TGCGCCAGCAGCCCCGGGGGATCCGGGGACTCACCCCTCCACTTT
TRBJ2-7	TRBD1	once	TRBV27	CASANGPRGTGSVYEQYF	TGTGCCAGCGCAAACGGCCCCCGCGGGACAGGGTCGGTCTACGAGCAGTACTTC
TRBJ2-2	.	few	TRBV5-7	CASSIVRFGELFF	TGTGCCAGCAGCATCGTGCGTTTCGGGGAGCTGTTTTTT
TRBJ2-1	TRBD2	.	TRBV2	CASSSESGSYNEQFF	TGTGCCAGCAGTTCCGAGAGCGGGAGTTACAATGAGCAGTTCTTC
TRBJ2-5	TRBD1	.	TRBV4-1	CASSHPEDRQGGAETQYF	TGCGCCAGCAGCCACCCCGAAGACCGACAGGGGGGCGCAGAGACCCAGTACTTC
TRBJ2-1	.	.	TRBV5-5	CASSPLGPGNEQFF	TGTGCCAGCAGCCCACTGGGGCCGGGCAATGAGCAGTTCTTC
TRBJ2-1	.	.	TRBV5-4	CASSLTSSNEQFF	TGTGCCAGCAGCTTGACTAGCTCAAATGAGCAGTTCTTC
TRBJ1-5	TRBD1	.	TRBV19	CASSGQGAPQPQHF	TGTGCCAGTAGTGGTCAGGGGGCACCTCAGCCCCAGCATTTT
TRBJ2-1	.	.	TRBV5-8	CASIPEAGVNEQFF	TGTGCCAGCATCCCGGAAGCAGGGGTTAATGAGCAGTTCTTC
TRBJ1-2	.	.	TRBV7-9	CASSLGGGYGYTF	TGTGCCAGCAGCTTAGGTGGCGGATATGGCTACACCTTC
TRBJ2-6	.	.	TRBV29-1	CSAREDYGANVLTF	TGCAGCGCTCGGGAAGACTACGGGGCCAACGTCCTGACTTTC
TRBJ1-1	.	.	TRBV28	CASALRNTEAFF	TGTGCCAGCGCTCTTAGGAACACTGAAGCTTTCTTT
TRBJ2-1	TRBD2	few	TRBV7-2	CASSLTAGGRNEQFF	TGTGCCAGCAGCTTAACAGCGGGGGGGCGTAATGAGCAGTTCTTC
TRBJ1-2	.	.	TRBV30	CAWSAKQEPYGYTF	TGTGCCTGGAGTGCCAAACAGGAGCCCTATGGCTACACCTTC